Reported below is one T cell receptor (beta chain). Antigen specificity is unknown. Some clones are missing from TCRdb's copy, which holds only in-frame ones; the method was immunoSEQ multiplex PCR. The sample has some 100,000 clones, 90% seen once. The V gene's germline CDR1 is SGHRS and CDR2 YFSETQ. V lost 0 bases and J 1 base, leaving 4 bases between the germline ends. This CDR3 is 13 amino acids long. This entry is derived from a study of OX40 agonist ivuxolimab in advanced cancers. Study-wide background: Patients in the trial were receiving intravenous ivuxolimab every 2 weeks, at doses of 0.01 to 10 mg/kg. The study, taken as a whole, reports: Clonal expansion in partial responders at 0.1-3.0 mg/kg ranked among the lowest. Relative to CD4+, CD8+ T cells held more expanded clones on average.

The sample in question was CD4+ or CD8+ T cells sorted from blood, obtained in a trial of the OX40 agonist ivuxolimab. The receptor's source is an adult with an advanced solid tumor such as melanoma, head and neck, liver or kidney cancer. This chain connects TRBV5-1 to TRBJ1-1, with no clear D. CDR3 region: CASSLASNTEAFF. CDR3 nucleotides: TGCGCCAGCAGCTTGGCCTCGAACACTGAAGCTTTCTTT.